This T cell receptor (beta chain) was observed in a study of blood T cells in healthy people across ages. Study in general: Roughly one uniquely barcoded beta molecule per two T cells was captured.

The use of a sample-barcoded 5' primer and a J-beta primer mix characterized a second PCR of 7 to 11 cycles. From the 5' RACE reads, TCRdb called clonotypes with MiXCR, one entry per CDR3 protein. Here the sample spans around 620,000 distinct CDR3 sequences, about 25% being singletons. The CDR3 consists of 14 residues. Germline CDR1 SNHLY, CDR2 FYNNEI. V shed 6 bases, J shed 6 bases, and the junction held 5 bases outside the gene matches. This chain links TRBV2 with TRBJ2-6; 7 bases are a match to TRBD1. This clonotype was obtained from a woman in her 70s in good health. The sequencing input was blood. Here the CDR3 reads CASRRDREANVLTF. For the CDR3, the DNA is TGTGCCAGCAGGAGAGACAGGGAGGCCAACGTCCTGACTTTC.